This TCR beta chain was sequenced during a study of blood T cells in healthy people across ages (dated by TCRdb to the mid-2010s). Regarding the complete study: In model experiments, roughly one uniquely barcoded TCR beta cDNA molecule per two T cells was captured by template switching. Using the same blood draw, the study looked at two additional independent replicas of 1 million unique cDNA reads for two donors, one aged 18 to 29 and the other aged 80 or older. The donors were divided into four age groups: young (average around 17 years), middle-aged (approximately 41), aged (about 56) and long-lived (roughly 86). The study measured age-related changes in TCR beta repertoire diversity using deep sequencing normalized with unique cDNA molecular identifiers. Donors of different ages were randomly distributed across sequencing lanes to avoid experimental bias. Overall study outcomes, separate from this receptor: Since profiling was done on bulk unsorted PBMCs, naive and antigen-experienced compartments could not be conclusively compared. Because the CMV infection status of the donors was unknown, age-related changes in expanded clonotypes may potentially have been confounded. Compared with the aged group, the long-lived group had more naive CD4+ T cells, fewer expanded clones and increased TCR diversity, a pattern suggesting age selection. A strong correlation was found between observed TCR beta diversity and the percentage of naive T cells measured by flow cytometry. Total diversity estimates from one million sequenced T cells were considered lower bounds and underestimates. As age increased, observed TCR beta diversity per million T cells dropped in a roughly linear way, and a significant reduction was already evident by age roughly 36.

This clonotype was observed once. Its antigen remains undetermined. Within one base of it there is no much larger clone, and no base qualities were kept. V and J are truncated by 7 bases and 2 bases respectively, leaving an intervening sequence of 14 bases. The CDR3 spans 13 residues, from the cysteine through the phenylalanine. Only the CDR3 region is kept as DNA, spanning 39 bases read in frame from base 1. From the germline V gene (reference sequence), CDR1 is DFQATT and CDR2 is SNEGSKA. The library was built by means of 5' RACE. Sequencing instrument: Illumina HiSeq 2500. The second PCR ran for roughly 7 to 11 cycles and used a J-beta primer mix along with a sample-barcoded 5' primer. A template-switch 5' adaptor carrying 12 random nucleotides introduced a unique molecular identifier onto each TCR beta cDNA molecule. Each sample yielded at least 2.5 million CDR3-containing paired-end reads. First-strand cDNA was synthesized from all RNA with the Mint cDNA synthesis kit, primed by a TRBC-specific oligonucleotide. Following uracil-DNA glycosylase treatment, all cDNA underwent a first 18-cycle PCR with the universal primers M1SS and BC2_uni_R. As for how the authors treated the data: Normalization of each sample was performed by random selection of 1 million high-quality reads, each carrying a distinct molecular identifier. Reads with shared molecular identifiers were discarded instead of being binned into consensus sequences. MiTCR, run with a Q25 quality threshold and the strictest error-elimination algorithm, handled CDR3 identification, clonotype clustering and error correction. Lower-bound total TCR beta diversity was estimated with a nonparametric unseen species model using Euler transformation. The raw public reads went through TCRdb reprocessing: fastp at Q25, MiXCR clone calling, in-frame beta chains kept. A single entry per CDR3 protein holds the most common genes and DNA from its merged rows. The V and J calls here are based on TCRdb, not the publication. The sample profile shows about a million distinct CDR3 sequences; 35% to 40% of them were found once. Around 13% of the sample rests with the top ten.

The approximately 40 donors, aged about 6 to 95 years, were systemically healthy Caucasian individuals from Russia. Each donor gave about 9.8 milliliters of peripheral blood, drawn into EDTA-treated Vacutainer tubes. PBMCs were isolated by Ficoll-Paque density-gradient centrifugation, with at least 7 million obtained per sample. Total RNA, at least 6 micrograms per sample, was extracted from PBMCs with Trizol reagent. For every donor, flow cytometry on a PBMC aliquot measured the percentage of naive CD45RAhigh/CD27high T cells. The sequence derives from a man between 18 and 35 years old in good health. The chain links TRBV20-1 with TRBJ1-2; the D segment could be TRBD1, given 5 matching bases. The specimen sequenced was blood. The CDR3 region: CSGEPTANYGYTF. In nucleotides, the sequence is TGCAGTGGCGAGCCGACAGCCAACTATGGCTACACCTTC.